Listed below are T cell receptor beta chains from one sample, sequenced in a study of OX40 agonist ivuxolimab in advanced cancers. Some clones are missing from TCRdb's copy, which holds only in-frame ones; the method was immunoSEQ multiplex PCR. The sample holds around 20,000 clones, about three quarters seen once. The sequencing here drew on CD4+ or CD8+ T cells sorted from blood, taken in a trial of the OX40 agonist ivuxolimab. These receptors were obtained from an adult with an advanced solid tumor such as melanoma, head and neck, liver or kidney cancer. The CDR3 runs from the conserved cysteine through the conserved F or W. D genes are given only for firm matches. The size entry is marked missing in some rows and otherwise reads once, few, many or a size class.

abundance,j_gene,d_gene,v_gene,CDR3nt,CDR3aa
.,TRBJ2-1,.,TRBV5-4,TGTGCCAGCAGCTTGGGTTCCTACAATGAGCAGTTCTTC,CASSLGSYNEQFF
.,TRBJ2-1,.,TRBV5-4,TGTGCCAGCAGCTTGGTGGGCAGCTCCTACAATGAGCAGTTCTTC,CASSLVGSSYNEQFF
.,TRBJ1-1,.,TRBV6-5,TGTGCCAGCAATACTGGTACAGGGTCCACTGAAGCTTTCTTT,CASNTGTGSTEAFF
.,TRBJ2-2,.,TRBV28,TGTGCCAGCAAACCACAGGGTGGCACCGGGGAGCTGTTTTTT,CASKPQGGTGELFF
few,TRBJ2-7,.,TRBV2,TGTGCCAGCAAGGAAGGCACGTCAACCTACGAGCAGTACTTC,CASKEGTSTYEQYF
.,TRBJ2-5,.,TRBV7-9,TGTGCCAGCAGCTTAGTGGGACCCCAAGAGACCCAGTACTTC,CASSLVGPQETQYF
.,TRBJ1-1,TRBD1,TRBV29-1,TGCAGCGTTGAAGATCTTAGGAGGGGGCGGGATGAAGCTTTCTTT,CSVEDLRRGRDEAFF
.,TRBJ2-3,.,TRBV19,TGTGCCAGTAGTAGAGCGAGGGATACAAATACGCAGTATTTT,CASSRARDTNTQYF
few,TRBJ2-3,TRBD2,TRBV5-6,TGTGCCAGCAGCTCATCGGGACTAGCAGCAGATACGCAGTATTTT,CASSSSGLAADTQYF
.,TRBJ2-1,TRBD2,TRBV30,TGTGCCTGGAGTGTACTTGTTATGCGGACTAGCGGGGATTACAATGAGCAGTTCTTC,CAWSVLVMRTSGDYNEQFF
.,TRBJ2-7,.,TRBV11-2,TGTGCCAGCAGCCCCGCCTACGAGCAGTACTTC,CASSPAYEQYF
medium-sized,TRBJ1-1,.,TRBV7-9,TGTGCCAGCAGCTCCCACGAATTAAAAGGGATTGGGACTGAAGCTTTCTTT,CASSSHELKGIGTEAFF
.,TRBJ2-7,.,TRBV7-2,TGTGCCAGCAGCCCTGGGATCTACGAGCAGTACTTC,CASSPGIYEQYF
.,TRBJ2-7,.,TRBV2,TGTGCCAGCAGTGGGGGGCCTGCCTACGAGCAGTACTTC,CASSGGPAYEQYF
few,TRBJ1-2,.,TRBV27,TGTGCCAGCACAGACACCCCAGGGAGAACGAGTTATGGCTACACCTTC,CASTDTPGRTSYGYTF
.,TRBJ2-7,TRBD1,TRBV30,TGTGCCTGGGTTCCGGGACAGGGGGCTAGCGAGCAGTACTTC,CAWVPGQGASEQYF
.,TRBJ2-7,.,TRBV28,TGTGCCAGCAGTACGAGCTACGAGCAGTACTTC,CASSTSYEQYF
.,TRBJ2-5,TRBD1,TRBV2,TGTGCCAGCAGTGAAGAGGGGGACAGTCAAGAGACCCAGTACTTC,CASSEEGDSQETQYF
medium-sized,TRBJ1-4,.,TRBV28,TGTGCCAGCTCCTCATTGAATCATGAAAAACTGTTTTTT,CASSSLNHEKLFF
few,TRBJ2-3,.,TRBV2,TGTGCCAGCAGTGAAGATTGGGGTCTTTCTAGCACAGATACGCAGTATTTT,CASSEDWGLSSTDTQYF
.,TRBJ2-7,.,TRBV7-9,TGTGCCAGCAGCCCACCCTCCGGGGCCTCCTACGAGCAGTACTTC,CASSPPSGASYEQYF
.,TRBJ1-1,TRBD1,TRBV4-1,TGCGCCAGCAGCTATCGGACAGGGGCTGGCACTGAAGCTTTCTTT,CASSYRTGAGTEAFF
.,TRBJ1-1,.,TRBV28,TGTGCCAGCCGGGCTTCGGAGAACACTGAAGCTTTCTTT,CASRASENTEAFF
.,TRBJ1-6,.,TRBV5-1,TGCGCCAGCAGCTTGGAGACTCGGGGTTCACCCCTCCACTTT,CASSLETRGSPLHF
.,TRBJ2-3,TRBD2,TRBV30,TGTGCCTGGGCGGGAGGCACAGATACGCAGTATTTT,CAWAGGTDTQYF
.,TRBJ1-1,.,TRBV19,TGTGCCAGTAGTGCCCCAGGGCTAGGGGACACTGAAGCTTTCTTT,CASSAPGLGDTEAFF
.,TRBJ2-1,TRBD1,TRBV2,TGTGCCAGCAGCGGACAGGGCGCCTACAATGAGCAGTTCTTC,CASSGQGAYNEQFF
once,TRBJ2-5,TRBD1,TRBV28,TGTGCCAGCACCCGAACAGGGACAGGGCAAGAGACCCAGTACTTC,CASTRTGTGQETQYF
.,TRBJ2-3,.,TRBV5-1,TGCGCCAGCAGCTTGGAAGGAATCCCAGATACGCAGTATTTT,CASSLEGIPDTQYF
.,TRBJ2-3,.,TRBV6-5,TGTGCCAGCAGTGGGATCGGGGGAATCACAGATACGCAGTATTTT,CASSGIGGITDTQYF
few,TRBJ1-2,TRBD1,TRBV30,TGTGCCTGGAGGAGGACAGGGGACTATGGCTACACCTTC,CAWRRTGDYGYTF
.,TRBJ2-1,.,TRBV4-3,TGCGCCAGCAGCCAAGAGGGCAGGGTGGCCTACAATGAGCAGTTCTTC,CASSQEGRVAYNEQFF
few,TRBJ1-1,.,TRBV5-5,TGTGCCAGCAGCTTGCTCCCCGACCTCCTGGACACTGAAGCTTTCTTT,CASSLLPDLLDTEAFF
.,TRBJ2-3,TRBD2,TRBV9,TGTGCCAGCAGCGTAGAATTCGCGGGAGGCACAGATACGCAGTATTTT,CASSVEFAGGTDTQYF
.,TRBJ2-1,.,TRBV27,TGTGCCAGCAGTTTAAGCGTTTACAATGAGCAGTTCTTC,CASSLSVYNEQFF
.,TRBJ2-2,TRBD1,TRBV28,TGTGCCAGCACCAGTATCGGACAGGTTAACACCGGGGAGCTGTTTTTT,CASTSIGQVNTGELFF
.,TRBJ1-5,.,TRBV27,TGTGCCAGCAGTCCAGGGACAATTAGCAATCAGCCCCAGCATTTT,CASSPGTISNQPQHF
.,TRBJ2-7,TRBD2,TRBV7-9,TGTGCCAGCAGTCCTCCTACCGGGACTAGCGGGAGTCCCTACGAGCAGTACTTC,CASSPPTGTSGSPYEQYF